Following are 23 T cell receptor beta chains from one sample sequenced in a study of cytomegalovirus exposure and HLA in healthy donors. This table comes from immunoSEQ multiplex PCR, and its TCRdb copy is limited to in-frame clones, with some not included. The table shows approximately 90,000 clones, with over 85% occurring only once. Sequencing was carried out using PBMCs. All receptors come from a woman aged 30 to 39 in good health and CMV-seropositive.

The chain links TRBV21-1 to TRBJ2-7; the table gives TRBD1 as D, unverified against the DNA. TRBV21-1 is a documented pseudogene. This CDR3 has 13 residues. Here the CDR3 reads CASSKAPNNEQYF. In DNA, the CDR3 is TGTGCCAGCAGCAAAGCGCCCAACAACGAGCAGTACTTC.

This clone was found a few times. This chain uses TRBV19 with TRBJ1-2; 10 bases map to TRBD1. Germline V gives CDR1 LNHDA, CDR2 SQIVND (reference sequence). The ends lost 5 bases at V and 2 bases at J; junction bases unmatched: 5. This CDR3 has 15 residues. The CDR3 sequence: CASSVTTGGNYGYTF. The CDR3 DNA is TGTGCCAGTAGTGTCACGACAGGGGGCAACTATGGCTACACCTTC.

J is TRBJ2-4 and V is TRBV10-3; D might be TRBD1 (6 bases). Germline CDR1 reads ENHRY; CDR2 reads SYGVKD. V lost 4 bases, J lost 0 bases, and 7 bases lay in between. This CDR3 is built from 14 residues. The CDR3 reads CAISGQEAKNIQYF. The DNA for the CDR3 is TGTGCCATCAGTGGACAGGAAGCCAAAAACATTCAGTACTTC.

The chain joins TRBV7-2 to TRBJ1-2, with D perhaps TRBD1 (5 bases). V was clipped by 5 bases and J by 3 bases, with 7 bases between them. The CDR3 sequence is 12 residues long. Per the germline V gene, CDR1 is SGHTA and CDR2 is FQGNSA. CDR3 protein: CASSQGDYGYTF. The CDR3 DNA reads TGTGCCAGCAGCCAGGGTGACTATGGCTACACCTTC.

This CDR3 is CASSSTQGQPQHF. CDR3 sequence (DNA): TGTGCCAGCAGCTCGACACAGGGGCAGCCCCAGCATTTT. V gene TRBV9 combines with J gene TRBJ1-5, with TRBD1 matching 7 bases. The length of the CDR3 is 13 residues. Per the germline V gene, CDR1 is SGDLS and CDR2 is YYNGEE. The J segment lost 7 bases and the V segment lost 4 bases, leaving 5 bases of the junction unmatched.

This clone was seen a few times. This chain joins TRBV7-2 and TRBJ2-1; a weak D match, TRBD2 (5 bases). This CDR3 is built from 13 residues. The V gene's germline CDR1 is SGHTA and CDR2 FQGNSA. Trimming shortened V by 5 bases and J by 7 bases, and 12 bases separated the two germline ends. CDR3 sequence reads: CASSAGTRNEQFF. CDR3 bases: TGTGCCAGCAGCGCCGGAACTAGAAATGAGCAGTTCTTC.

The chain combines TRBV6-1 with TRBJ2-7; the match to TRBD1 covers 7 bases. The germline CDR1 and CDR2 sequences are MNHNS and SASEGT. With 2 bases clipped from V and 2 bases from J, the junction kept 6 bases outside the gene matches. The CDR3 covers 15 residues. For the CDR3, the DNA is TGTGCCAGCAGTGAAAGCCCCGGACAGGCCTACGAGCAGTACTTC. Encoded protein: CASSESPGQAYEQYF.

The rearrangement joins TRBV7-8 to TRBJ2-1; D not certain. Germline assignment: CDR1 SGHVS and CDR2 FQNEAQ. Trimming shortened V by 1 base and J by 6 bases, and 7 bases separated the two germline ends. The CDR3 is made up of 13 amino acids. The CDR3 is CASSLVGSNEQFF. The CDR3, as DNA: TGTGCCAGCAGCTTAGTGGGCTCCAATGAGCAGTTCTTC.

The chain combines TRBV6-5 with TRBJ2-3; 7 bases map to TRBD2. The CDR3 contains 12 residues. Looked up from germline, CDR1 is MNHEY and CDR2 is SVGAGI. J was trimmed by 8 bases and V by 3 bases; bases with no gene match: 2. CDR3 residues: CASSYGGGTQYF. In DNA, the CDR3 is TGTGCCAGCAGTTATGGGGGGGGTACGCAGTATTTT.

In nucleotides, the CDR3 is TGTGCCAGCAGCTTAGCTTTAGCGGGAGGGCCCTACGAGCAGTACTTC. Encoded protein: CASSLALAGGPYEQYF. This chain uses TRBV7-2 with TRBJ2-7; 11 bases align to TRBD2. Losses at the gene ends were 0 bases for V and 2 bases for J; bases not matched to a gene: 3. Looked up from germline, CDR1 is SGHTA and CDR2 is FQGNSA. The CDR3 is made up of 16 amino acids.

This chain uses TRBV5-4 with TRBJ2-7; TRBD1 might be the D (5 bases). Trimming removed 1 base from V and 5 bases from J, with 16 bases in between. The germline V gene has CDR1 SGHNT and CDR2 YYREEE (reference sequence). The CDR3 has 15 residues. CDR3 in amino acids: CASSLPGSLNNEQYF. In nucleotides, the CDR3 is TGTGCCAGCAGCTTGCCAGGGTCCCTCAATAACGAGCAGTACTTC.

This chain joins TRBV2 and TRBJ2-1, with 9 bases lining up with TRBD2. Germline V gene sequence: CDR1 SNHLY, CDR2 FYNNEI. The CDR3 is made up of 17 amino acids. J lost 9 bases, V lost 2 bases, and 14 bases had no gene match. The CDR3 region is CASSEKGLAGFRGEQFF. The CDR3 DNA reads as TGTGCCAGCAGTGAAAAAGGGCTAGCGGGATTTAGGGGTGAGCAGTTCTTC.

This CDR3 reads CASAQGAGGANVLTF. In nucleotides, the CDR3 is TGTGCCAGCGCACAGGGGGCGGGAGGGGCCAACGTCCTGACTTTC. The rearrangement uses TRBV6-1 and TRBJ2-6, with 9 bases matching TRBD1. Germline V gives CDR1 MNHNS, CDR2 SASEGT. The V segment lost 8 bases and the J segment 4 bases; nucleotides outside the gene matches: 6. The CDR3 runs to 15 residues.

CDR3 region: CASSPAFREPRETQYF. CDR3 coding DNA: TGTGCCAGCAGCCCAGCCTTCCGGGAACCAAGGGAGACCCAGTACTTC. This chain joins TRBV5-6 and TRBJ2-5, with D possibly matching TRBD2 (5 bases). The CDR3 contains 16 residues. The V end was cut by 4 bases, the J end by 5 bases, with 21 bases between. Germline V gene data show CDR1 as SGHDT and CDR2 as YYEEEE.

The genes are TRBV6-5 and TRBJ1-2, with TRBD1 as a possible D gene (6 bases). The CDR3 runs to 16 residues. Germline values: CDR1 MNHEY, CDR2 SVGAGI. V lost 0 bases, J lost 5 bases, and 16 bases lay in between. CDR3 loop: CASSYSIGTSYYGYTF. CDR3 DNA sequence: TGTGCCAGCAGTTACTCGATTGGGACAAGTTATTATGGCTACACCTTC.

The chain has TRBV7-2 and TRBJ2-1; D remains ambiguous. This CDR3 contains 11 residues. Trimming took off 5 bases at V and 7 bases at J, with 6 bases between the two ends. CDR1 SGHTA and CDR2 FQGNSA come from the germline V gene. The CDR3 spells CASSPRNEQFF. Here the CDR3 DNA reads TGTGCCAGCAGCCCGCGTAATGAGCAGTTCTTC. The full variable domain, in which reference TRBV7-2 and TRBJ2-1 provide the parts outside the CDR3, is GAGVSQSPSNKVTEKGKDVELRCDPISGHTALYWYRQSLGQGLEFLIYFQGNSAPDKSGLPSDRFSAERTGGSVSTLTIQRTQQEDSAVYLCASSPRNEQFFGPGTRLTVL.

The J gene is TRBJ2-7, the V gene TRBV7-2; 11 bases are shared with TRBD2. The CDR3 has 15 amino acids. The germline V gene encodes CDR1 SGHTA and CDR2 FQGNSA. V dropped 2 bases and J dropped 4; count of bases not matched to a gene: 4. The CDR3 sequence: CASSLQRLAGYEQYF. The CDR3, as DNA: TGTGCCAGCAGCTTACAGAGACTAGCGGGGTACGAGCAGTACTTC.

The chain uses TRBV7-2 and TRBJ2-2; TRBD1 matches at 8 bases. The CDR3 covers 15 residues. Germline loops: CDR1 SGHTA, CDR2 FQGNSA. The trim removed 4 bases at V and 6 bases at J, leaving 7 bases unmatched. The CDR3 coding sequence is TGTGCCAGCAGCTCCCTCCAGGGGGCGTCCGGGGAGCTGTTTTTT. Amino acids: CASSSLQGASGELFF.

The V and J genes are TRBV2 and TRBJ2-7, with 7 positions matching TRBD1. The V gene end was trimmed by 9 bases and the J gene end by 4 bases; junction bases not matched to a gene: 9. In germline, CDR1 is SNHLY, CDR2 FYNNEI. This CDR3 is 13 amino acids long. CDR3: CASSDRVGYEQYF. The CDR3 nucleotides are TGTGCCAGTTCCGACAGGGTCGGTTACGAGCAGTACTTC.

This sequence joins TRBV29-1 and TRBJ1-3; 10 nucleotides match TRBD1. After removal of 7 bases from V and 0 bases from J, the junction contained 6 bases not matched to a gene. Looked up from germline, CDR1 is SQVTM and CDR2 is ANQGSEA. The CDR3 has 15 residues. CDR3 in amino acids: CSARDRGPSGNTIYF. DNA for the CDR3: TGCAGCGCACGGGACAGGGGCCCCTCTGGAAACACCATATATTTT.

The chain carries TRBV19 and TRBJ1-5; the match to TRBD1 covers 7 bases. From germline, CDR1 is LNHDA and CDR2 SQIVND (reference sequence). CDR3 length: 15 residues. With V trimmed by 3 bases and J by 4 bases, 6 bases remained unmatched. CDR3 sequence: CASSISAGGNQPQHF. Here the CDR3 DNA reads TGTGCCAGTAGTATCTCTGCAGGGGGGAATCAGCCCCAGCATTTT. Supplemented by reference TRBV19 and TRBJ1-5, the full variable domain reads DGGITQSPKYLFRKEGQNVTLSCEQNLNHDAMYWYRQDPGQGLRLIYYSQIVNDFQKGDIAEGYSVSREKKESFPLTVTSAQKNPTAFYLCASSISAGGNQPQHFGDGTRLSIL.

The rearrangement links TRBV30 to TRBJ2-7; D perhaps matches TRBD1 (5 bases). The CDR3 runs to 12 residues. The V end was cut by 0 bases, the J end by 5 bases, with 8 bases between. The V gene's germline CDR1 is GTSNPN and CDR2 SVGIG (reference sequence). CDR3 DNA: TGTGCCTGGAGTGTAGGCAGGGACGAGCAGTACTTC. This translates into CAWSVGRDEQYF.

This clone was counted once. CDR3 sequence reads: CASSLDISRGQETQYF. As DNA, the CDR3 is TGTGCCAGCAGCTTAGATATTAGTCGAGGCCAAGAGACCCAGTACTTC. This sequence joins TRBV7-2 and TRBJ2-5; D remains ambiguous. V lost 1 base to trimming and J lost 1 base, with 13 bases between them. This CDR3 spans 16 amino acids. Per germline, CDR1 SGHTA and CDR2 FQGNSA.